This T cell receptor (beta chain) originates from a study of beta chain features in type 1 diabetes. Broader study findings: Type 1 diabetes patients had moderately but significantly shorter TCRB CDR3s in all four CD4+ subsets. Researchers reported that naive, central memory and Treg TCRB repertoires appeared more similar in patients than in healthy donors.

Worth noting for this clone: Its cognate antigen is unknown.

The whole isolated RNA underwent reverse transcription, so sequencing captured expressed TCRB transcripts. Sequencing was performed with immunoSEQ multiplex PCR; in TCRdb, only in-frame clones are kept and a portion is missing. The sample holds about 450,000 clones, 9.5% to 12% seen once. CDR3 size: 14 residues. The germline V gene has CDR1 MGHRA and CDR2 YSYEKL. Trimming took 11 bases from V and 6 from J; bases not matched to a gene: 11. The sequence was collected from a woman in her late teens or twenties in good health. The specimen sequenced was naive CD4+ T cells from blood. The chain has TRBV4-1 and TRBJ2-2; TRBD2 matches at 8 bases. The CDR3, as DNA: TGCGCCTGCGGGAGGACTTACGGCCCCGGGGAGCTGTTTTTT. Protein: CACGRTYGPGELFF.